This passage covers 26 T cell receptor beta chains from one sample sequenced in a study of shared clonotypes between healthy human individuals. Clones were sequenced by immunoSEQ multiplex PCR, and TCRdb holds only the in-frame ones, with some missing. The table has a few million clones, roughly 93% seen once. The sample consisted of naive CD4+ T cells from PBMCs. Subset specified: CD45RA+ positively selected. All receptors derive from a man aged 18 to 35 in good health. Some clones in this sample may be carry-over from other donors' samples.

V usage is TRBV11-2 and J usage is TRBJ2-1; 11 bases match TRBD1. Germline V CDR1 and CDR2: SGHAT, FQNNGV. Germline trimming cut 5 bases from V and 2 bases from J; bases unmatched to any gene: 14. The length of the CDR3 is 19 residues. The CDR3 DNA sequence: TGTGCCAGCAGCCCGAAAAGGGGAAGGGGACAGGGGGCCTACAATGAGCAGTTCTTC. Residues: CASSPKRGRGQGAYNEQFF.

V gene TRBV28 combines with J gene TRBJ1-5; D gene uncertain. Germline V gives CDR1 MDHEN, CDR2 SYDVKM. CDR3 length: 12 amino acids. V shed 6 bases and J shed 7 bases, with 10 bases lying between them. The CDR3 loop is CASRMHGQPQHF. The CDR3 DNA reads TGTGCCAGCAGGATGCACGGGCAGCCCCAGCATTTT. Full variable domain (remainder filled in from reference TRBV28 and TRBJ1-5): DVKVTQSSRYLVKRTGEKVFLECVQDMDHENMFWYRQDPGLGLRLIYFSYDVKMKEKGDIPEGYSVSREKKERFSLILESASTNQTSMYLCASRMHGQPQHFGDGTRLSIL.

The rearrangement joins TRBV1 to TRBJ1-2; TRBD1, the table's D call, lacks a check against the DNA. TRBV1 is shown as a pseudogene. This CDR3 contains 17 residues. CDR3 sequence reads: CTSSQDATDRGNYGYTF. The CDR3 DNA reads TGCACCAGCAGCCAAGATGCAACGGATAGGGGGAACTATGGCTACACCTTC.

CDR3 nucleotide sequence: TGTGCCACCTCTAATGAAAAACTGTTTTTT. This translates into CATSNEKLFF. The chain employs TRBV28 and TRBJ1-4; D gene unclear. V was shortened by 10 bases and J by 3 bases, with 3 bases between the two germline ends. The CDR3 is 10 amino acids. Germline lookup yields CDR1 MDHEN and CDR2 SYDVKM.

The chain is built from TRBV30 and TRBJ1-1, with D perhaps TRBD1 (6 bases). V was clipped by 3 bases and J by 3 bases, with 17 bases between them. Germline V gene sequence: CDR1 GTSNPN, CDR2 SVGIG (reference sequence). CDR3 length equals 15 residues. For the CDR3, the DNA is TGTGCCTGGAGCAAGCCGGACAGAGAATACACTGAAGCTTTCTTT. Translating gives CAWSKPDREYTEAFF. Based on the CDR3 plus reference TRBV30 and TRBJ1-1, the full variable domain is SQTIHQWPATLVQPVGSPLSLECTVEGTSNPNLYWYRQAAGRGLQLLFYSVGIGQISSEVPQNLSASRPQDRQFILSSKKLLLSDSGFYLCAWSKPDREYTEAFFGQGTRLTVV.

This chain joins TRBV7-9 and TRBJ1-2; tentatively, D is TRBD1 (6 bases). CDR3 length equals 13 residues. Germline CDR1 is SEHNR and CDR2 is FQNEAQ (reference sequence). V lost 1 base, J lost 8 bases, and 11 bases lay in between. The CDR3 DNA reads TGTGCCAGCAGCTTAGTAGACCAGGGGGGCTACACCTTC. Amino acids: CASSLVDQGGYTF.

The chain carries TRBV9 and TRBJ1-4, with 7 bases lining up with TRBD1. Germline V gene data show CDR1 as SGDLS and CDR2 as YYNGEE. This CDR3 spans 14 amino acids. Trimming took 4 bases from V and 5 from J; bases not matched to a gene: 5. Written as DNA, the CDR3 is TGTGCCAGCAGCCCGGGACAGAGAAATGAAAAACTGTTTTTT. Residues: CASSPGQRNEKLFF.

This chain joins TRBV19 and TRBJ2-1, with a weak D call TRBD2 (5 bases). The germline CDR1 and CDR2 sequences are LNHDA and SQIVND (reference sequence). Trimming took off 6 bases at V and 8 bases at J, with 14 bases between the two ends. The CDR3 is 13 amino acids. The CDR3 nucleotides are TGTGCCAGTAGAGGACTTCTGCGGGATGAGCAGTTCTTC. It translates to CASRGLLRDEQFF.

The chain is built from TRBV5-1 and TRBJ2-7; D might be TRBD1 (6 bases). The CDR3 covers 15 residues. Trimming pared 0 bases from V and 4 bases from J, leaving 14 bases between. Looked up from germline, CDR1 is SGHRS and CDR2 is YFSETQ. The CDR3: CASSLVHRAPYEQYF. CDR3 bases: TGCGCCAGCAGCTTGGTCCACAGGGCCCCTTACGAGCAGTACTTC.

The CDR3 coding sequence is TGTGCCAGCAGTACCCGGGACGGATATAATGAAAAACTGTTTTTT. This translates into CASSTRDGYNEKLFF. V usage is TRBV27 and J usage is TRBJ1-4; a possible D gene is TRBD1 (5 bases). This CDR3 has 15 amino acids. The germline V gene encodes CDR1 MNHEY and CDR2 SMNVEV (reference sequence). Trimming took 5 bases from V and 4 from J, leaving 14 bases between them.

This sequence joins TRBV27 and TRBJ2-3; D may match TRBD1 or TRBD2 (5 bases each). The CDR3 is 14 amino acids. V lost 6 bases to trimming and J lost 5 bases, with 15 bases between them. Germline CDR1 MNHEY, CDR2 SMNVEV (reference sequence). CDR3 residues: CASRTGTPEDTQYF. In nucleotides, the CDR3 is TGTGCCAGCAGGACCGGGACCCCTGAAGATACGCAGTATTTT.

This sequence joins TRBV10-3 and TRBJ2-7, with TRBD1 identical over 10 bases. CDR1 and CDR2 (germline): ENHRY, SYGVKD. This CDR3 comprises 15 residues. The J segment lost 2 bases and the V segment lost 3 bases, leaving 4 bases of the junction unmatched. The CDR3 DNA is TGTGCCATCAGTGATTCGGACAGGGGGACCTACGAGCAGTACTTC. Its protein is CAISDSDRGTYEQYF.

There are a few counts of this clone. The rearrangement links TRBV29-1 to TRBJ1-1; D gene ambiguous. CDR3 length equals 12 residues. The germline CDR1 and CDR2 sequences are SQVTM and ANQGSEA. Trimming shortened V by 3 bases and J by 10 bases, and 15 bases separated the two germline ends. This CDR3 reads CSVETPPRGAFF. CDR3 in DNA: TGCAGCGTTGAGACACCCCCACGGGGAGCTTTCTTT.

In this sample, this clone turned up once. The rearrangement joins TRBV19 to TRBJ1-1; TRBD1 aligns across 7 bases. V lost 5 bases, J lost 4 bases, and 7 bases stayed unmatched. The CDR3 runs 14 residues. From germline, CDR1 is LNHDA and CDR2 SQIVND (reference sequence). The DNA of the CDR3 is TGTGCCAGTAGTTTTCCGACAGGGACCACTGAAGCTTTCTTT. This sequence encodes CASSFPTGTTEAFF.

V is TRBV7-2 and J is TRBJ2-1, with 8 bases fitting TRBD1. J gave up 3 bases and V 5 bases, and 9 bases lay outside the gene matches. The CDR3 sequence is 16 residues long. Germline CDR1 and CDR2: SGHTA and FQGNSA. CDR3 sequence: CASSLTGTGVYNEQFF. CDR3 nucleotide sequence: TGTGCCAGCAGCCTAACCGGGACAGGTGTCTACAATGAGCAGTTCTTC.

Here the CDR3 DNA reads TGTGCCAGCAGTCGGACAGGGGAGAGGGAGACCCAGTACTTC. This encodes CASSRTGERETQYF. The chain couples TRBV6-6 to TRBJ2-5, with 9 bases lining up with TRBD1. Germline CDR1 MNHNY, CDR2 SVGAGI (reference sequence). This CDR3 contains 14 residues. The V and J ends lost 5 bases and 5 bases, in that order; junction bases with no gene match: 6.

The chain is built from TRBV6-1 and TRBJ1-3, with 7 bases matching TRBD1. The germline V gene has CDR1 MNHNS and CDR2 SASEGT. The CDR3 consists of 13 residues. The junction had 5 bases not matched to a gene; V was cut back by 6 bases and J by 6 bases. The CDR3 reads CASRTGFLNTIYF. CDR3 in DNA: TGTGCCAGCAGGACAGGGTTTCTAAACACCATATATTTT.

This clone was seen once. CDR3 bases: TGTGCCAGCAGCCCAGCCCGTGGGTTCGCAGCAACTAATGAAAAACTGTTTTTT. Its translation is CASSPARGFAATNEKLFF. The gene calls are TRBV9 and TRBJ1-4; D gene unclear. The CDR3 is 18 residues long. V dropped 4 bases and J dropped 0 bases, with 19 bases sitting between them. Germline-derived CDR1 and CDR2 are SGDLS and YYNGEE.

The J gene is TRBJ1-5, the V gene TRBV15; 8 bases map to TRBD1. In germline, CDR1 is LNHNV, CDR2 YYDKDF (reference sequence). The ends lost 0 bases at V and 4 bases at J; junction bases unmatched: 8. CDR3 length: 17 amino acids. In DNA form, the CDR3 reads TGTGCCACCAGCAGAGATCAAAGGACAGGGCAAAATCAGCCCCAGCATTTT. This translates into CATSRDQRTGQNQPQHF.

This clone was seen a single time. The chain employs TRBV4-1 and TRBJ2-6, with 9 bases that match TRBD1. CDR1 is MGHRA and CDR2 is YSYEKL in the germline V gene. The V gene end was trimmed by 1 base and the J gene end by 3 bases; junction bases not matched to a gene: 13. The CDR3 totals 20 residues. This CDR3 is CASSQVGGTGILGGANVLTF. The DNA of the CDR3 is TGCGCCAGCAGCCAAGTTGGGGGGACAGGGATCTTGGGTGGGGCCAACGTCCTGACTTTC.

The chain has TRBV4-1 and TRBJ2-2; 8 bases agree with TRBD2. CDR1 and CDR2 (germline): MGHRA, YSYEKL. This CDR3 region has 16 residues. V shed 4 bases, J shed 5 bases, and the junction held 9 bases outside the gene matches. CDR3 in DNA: TGCGCCAGCAGCCGAGGGAGCGGGAGACGAACCGGGGAGCTGTTTTTT. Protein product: CASSRGSGRRTGELFF.

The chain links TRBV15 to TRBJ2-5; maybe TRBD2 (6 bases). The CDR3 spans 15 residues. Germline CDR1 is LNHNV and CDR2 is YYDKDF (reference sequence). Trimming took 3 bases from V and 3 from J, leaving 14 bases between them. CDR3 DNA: TGTGCCACCAGCAGGGCGGGACTTGAGGAAGAGACCCAGTACTTC. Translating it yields CATSRAGLEEETQYF.

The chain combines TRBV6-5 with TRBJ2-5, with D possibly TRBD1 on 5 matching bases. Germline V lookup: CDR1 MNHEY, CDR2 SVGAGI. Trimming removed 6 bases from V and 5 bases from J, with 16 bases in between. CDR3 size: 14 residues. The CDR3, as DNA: TGTGCCAGCAGGGACACGGTATTTAGGGAGACCCAGTACTTC. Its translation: CASRDTVFRETQYF.

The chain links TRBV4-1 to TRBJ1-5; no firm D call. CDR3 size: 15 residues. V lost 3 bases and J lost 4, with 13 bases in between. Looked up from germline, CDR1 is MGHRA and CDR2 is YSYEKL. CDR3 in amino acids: CASSQMGSPNQPQHF. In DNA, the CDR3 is TGCGCCAGCAGCCAGATGGGGAGCCCGAATCAGCCCCAGCATTTT.

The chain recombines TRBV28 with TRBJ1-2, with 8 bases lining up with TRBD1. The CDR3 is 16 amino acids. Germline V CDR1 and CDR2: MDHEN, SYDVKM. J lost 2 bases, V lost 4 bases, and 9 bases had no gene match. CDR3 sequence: CASSSTGAGKNYGYTF. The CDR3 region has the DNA TGTGCCAGCAGTTCGACAGGGGCGGGGAAGAACTATGGCTACACCTTC.

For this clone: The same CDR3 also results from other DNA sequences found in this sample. The CDR3: CASSLGDLSSTDTQYF. CDR3 nucleotide sequence: TGCGCCAGCAGCTTGGGGGACCTTTCTAGCACAGATACGCAGTATTTT. This rearrangement joins TRBV5-1 to TRBJ2-3, with D possibly being TRBD1 or TRBD2 (5 bases each). Germline V lookup: CDR1 SGHRS, CDR2 YFSETQ. The CDR3 extends over 16 amino acids. V was shortened by 0 bases and J by 0 bases, with 11 bases between the two germline ends.